The sequence of this T cell receptor (beta chain) was determined in a study of blood T cells in healthy people across ages (dated by TCRdb to the mid-2010s). For the wider study: In model experiments, template switching captured about one uniquely barcoded TCR beta cDNA molecule for every two T cells. Using the same blood draw, the study looked at two additional independent replicas of 1 million unique cDNA reads for two donors, one aged 18 to 30 and the other aged 80 or older. Donors were grouped into four age groups: young (average about 15 years), middle-aged (39), aged (around 60) and long-lived (just over 80). Donors of different ages were randomly distributed across sequencing lanes to avoid experimental bias. Using deep sequencing normalized with unique cDNA molecular identifiers, the study measured how TCR beta repertoire diversity changes with age.

The donors were 40 or so Caucasian individuals from Russia, aged roughly 6 to 100 years, who were systemically healthy. About 9.1 milliliters of peripheral blood were collected from each donor into EDTA-treated Vacutainer tubes. Ficoll-Paque density-gradient centrifugation was used to isolate PBMCs, with at least 6.5 million per sample. Trizol reagent was used to extract total RNA from the PBMCs, yielding at least 6 micrograms per sample. The percentages of naive CD45RAhigh/CD27high T cells were determined by flow cytometry on a PBMC aliquot from every donor. In its sample, this clonotype was seen a few times. This receptor's antigen is unknown. No base quality values were provided; no much bigger clone lies one nucleotide off. What the authors observed across the whole study: Total diversity estimates from one million sequenced T cells were considered lower bounds and underestimates. Because donor CMV infection status was unknown, age-related changes in expanded clonotypes were potentially confounded. Compared with the aged group, the long-lived group had more naive CD4+ T cells, fewer expanded clones and increased TCR diversity, a pattern suggesting age selection. Conclusive comparison of naive and antigen-experienced compartments was prevented by the profiling of bulk unsorted PBMCs. Observed TCR beta diversity per million T cells fell roughly linearly with age, and a significant reduction was already apparent by age around 40. There was a strong correlation between observed TCR beta diversity and the percentage of naive T cells measured by flow cytometry.

Libraries were constructed by 5' RACE. TCRdb lists the instrument as Illumina HiSeq 2500. A second PCR of about 6 to 12 cycles was performed with a sample-barcoded 5' primer and a J-beta primer mix. A unique molecular identifier was introduced onto each TCR beta cDNA molecule by a template-switch 5' adaptor carrying 12 random nucleotides. At least 2.5 million CDR3-containing paired-end reads were obtained from each sample. First-strand cDNA was synthesized from all RNA with the Mint cDNA synthesis kit, primed by a TRBC-specific oligonucleotide. All cDNA was treated with uracil-DNA glycosylase and then went through a first 18-cycle PCR with the universal primers M1SS and BC2_uni_R. The study's own analysis went as follows. Normalization of each sample was performed by random selection of 1 million high-quality reads, each carrying a distinct molecular identifier. Reads with shared molecular identifiers were discarded instead of being binned into consensus sequences. MiTCR, with a Q25 quality threshold and the strictest error-elimination algorithm, was used for CDR3 identification, clonotype clustering and error correction. A nonparametric unseen species model using Euler transformation provided a lower-bound estimate of total TCR beta diversity. TCRdb trimmed the raw reads at Q25, called clones with MiXCR and kept productive beta chains. Rows merge per CDR3 protein into single entries with the most common DNA and genes. TCRdb, rather than the study authors, made the V and J calls. This sample holds some 860,000 distinct CDR3 sequences; 56% were observed only once. The ten largest make up under 30% of the sample.

The sequenced material came from blood. This sequence originates from a man between 40 and 49 years old in good health.

The base sequence is TGTGCAGAGACAGGGGGCATCAACTATGGCTACACCTTC. Its protein product is CAETGGINYGYTF. Recombination joined TRBV30 with TRBJ1-2; TRBD1 fits 10 bases in the junction. The CDR3 sequence holds 13 residues, the cysteine and phenylalanine included. Only the CDR3 part of the read is kept: 39 bases, read in frame from the first base. In the germline V gene (reference sequence), CDR1 corresponds to GTSNPN and CDR2 to SVGIG.